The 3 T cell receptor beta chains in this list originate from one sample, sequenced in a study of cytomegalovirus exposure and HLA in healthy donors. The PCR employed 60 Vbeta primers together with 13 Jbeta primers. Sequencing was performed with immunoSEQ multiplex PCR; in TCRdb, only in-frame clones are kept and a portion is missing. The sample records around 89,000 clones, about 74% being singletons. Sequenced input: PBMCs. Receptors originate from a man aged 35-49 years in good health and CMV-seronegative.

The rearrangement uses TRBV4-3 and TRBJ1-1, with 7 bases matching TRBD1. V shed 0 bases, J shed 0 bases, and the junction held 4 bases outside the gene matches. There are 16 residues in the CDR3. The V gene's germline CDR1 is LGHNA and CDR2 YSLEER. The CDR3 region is CASSQDGTAVNTEAFF. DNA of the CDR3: TGCGCCAGCAGCCAAGACGGGACAGCGGTGAACACTGAAGCTTTCTTT.

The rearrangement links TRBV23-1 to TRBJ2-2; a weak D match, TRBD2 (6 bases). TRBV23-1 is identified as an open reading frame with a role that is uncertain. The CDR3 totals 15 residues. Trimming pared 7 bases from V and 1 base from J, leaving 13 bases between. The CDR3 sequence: CASTPRRENTGELFF. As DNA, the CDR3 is TGCGCCAGCACCCCTCGGCGGGAGAACACCGGGGAGCTGTTTTTT.

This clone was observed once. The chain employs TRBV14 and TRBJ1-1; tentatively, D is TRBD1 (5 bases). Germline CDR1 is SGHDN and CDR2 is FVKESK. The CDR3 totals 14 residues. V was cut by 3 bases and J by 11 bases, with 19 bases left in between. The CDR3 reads CASSHLVGGTNAFF. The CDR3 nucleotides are TGTGCCAGCAGCCATTTGGTAGGCGGGACGAATGCTTTCTTT. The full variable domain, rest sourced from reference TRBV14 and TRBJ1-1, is EAGVTQFPSHSVIEKGQTVTLRCDPISGHDNLYWYRRVMGKEIKFLLHFVKESKQDESGMPNNRFLAERTGGTYSTLKVQPAELEDSGVYFCASSHLVGGTNAFFGQGTRLTVV.